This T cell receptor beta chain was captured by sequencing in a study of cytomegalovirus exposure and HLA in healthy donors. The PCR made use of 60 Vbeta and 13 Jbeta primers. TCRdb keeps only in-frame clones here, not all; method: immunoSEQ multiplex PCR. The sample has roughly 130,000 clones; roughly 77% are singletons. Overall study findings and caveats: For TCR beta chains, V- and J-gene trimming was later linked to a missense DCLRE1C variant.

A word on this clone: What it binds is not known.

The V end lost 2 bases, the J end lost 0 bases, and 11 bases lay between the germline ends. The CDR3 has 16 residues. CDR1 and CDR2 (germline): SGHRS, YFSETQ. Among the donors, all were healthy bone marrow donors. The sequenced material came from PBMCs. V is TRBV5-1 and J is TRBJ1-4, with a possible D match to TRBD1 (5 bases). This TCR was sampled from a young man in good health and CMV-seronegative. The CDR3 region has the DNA TGCGCCAGCAGCTTAGGAGGGGTTGCAACTAATGAAAAACTGTTTTTT. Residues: CASSLGGVATNEKLFF.